Listed below are T cell receptor beta chains from one sample, sequenced in a study of blood T cell repertoires in COVID-19. Sequenced by immunoSEQ multiplex PCR; TCRdb stores in-frame clones only, minus some. Of about 170,000 clones listed, roughly 93% are singletons. Sequenced sample: peripheral blood. The receptors were sampled from a man younger than 30 with COVID-19, enrolled during active disease. CDR3s include the opening cysteine and the closing phenylalanine or tryptophan. A D gene is named only where the DNA matches it firmly. Clone size is shown for a subset of rows, as once, few, many or a class of expanded clone.

V: TRBV7-2
J: TRBJ2-7
size: NA
D: TRBD1
DNA: TGTGCCAGCAGCAGAACCGGGACAGGGGTCTACGAGCAGTACTTC
CDR3: CASSRTGTGVYEQYF

V: TRBV11-2
J: TRBJ2-5
size: NA
D: TRBD2
DNA: TGTGCCAGCAGCTTAGTCCTAGCTAGCGGGGCCGAGACCCAGTACTTC
CDR3: CASSLVLASGAETQYF

V: TRBV9
J: TRBJ2-2
size: NA
D: TRBD2
DNA: TGTGCCAGTAGCGGACTAGCGGGGCGGGTGGACACCGGGGAGCTGTTTTTT
CDR3: CASSGLAGRVDTGELFF

V: TRBV28
J: TRBJ2-1
size: NA
D: NA
DNA: TGTGCCAGCAGTTTCCTCGGCGGGGATCTTTACAATGAGCAGTTCTTC
CDR3: CASSFLGGDLYNEQFF

V: TRBV27
J: TRBJ1-2
size: NA
D: NA
DNA: TGTGCCAGCAGTTCCCACTCTTTCTATGGCTACACCTTC
CDR3: CASSSHSFYGYTF

V: TRBV19
J: TRBJ2-1
size: NA
D: TRBD2
DNA: TGTGCCACCCGGGTGCGGAGCGGGAGGTATAATGAGCAGTTCTTC
CDR3: CATRVRSGRYNEQFF

V: TRBV27
J: TRBJ1-6
size: NA
D: TRBD1
DNA: TGTGCCAGCAGTACGGACAGGGATAATTCACCCCTCCACTTT
CDR3: CASSTDRDNSPLHF

V: TRBV5-4
J: TRBJ2-4
size: NA
D: TRBD2
DNA: TGTGCCAGCAGCTTGCCGGGACTAGCGGGAGATAAAAACATTCAGTACTTC
CDR3: CASSLPGLAGDKNIQYF

V: TRBV9
J: TRBJ2-2
size: NA
D: NA
DNA: TGTGCCAGCAGCCTAAAGCCAGGGGAAGTGACCGGGGAGCTGTTTTTT
CDR3: CASSLKPGEVTGELFF

V: TRBV24-1
J: TRBJ2-3
size: NA
D: TRBD2
DNA: TGTGCCACCAGTGCCGGACTAGCGGGAGAACCAGATACGCAGTATTTT
CDR3: CATSAGLAGEPDTQYF

V: TRBV12-3/TRBV12-4
J: TRBJ1-6
size: few
D: NA
DNA: TGTGCCAGCAGTAACTCTAATTCACCCCTCCACTTT
CDR3: CASSNSNSPLHF

V: TRBV4-3
J: TRBJ1-2
size: few
D: NA
DNA: TGCGCCAGCAGCCAAGATCGGTGGGGAGTCGGCGGCTACACCTTC
CDR3: CASSQDRWGVGGYTF

V: TRBV10-3
J: TRBJ2-3
size: NA
D: TRBD2
DNA: TGTGCCATCAGTGAGTGGGGACTAGCGGGAGCTGATAGCACAGATACGCAGTATTTT
CDR3: CAISEWGLAGADSTDTQYF

V: TRBV7-8
J: TRBJ2-7
size: NA
D: NA
DNA: TGTGCCAGCAGCTTAGCTAGCCCGGCCACCTACGAGCAGTACTTC
CDR3: CASSLASPATYEQYF

V: TRBV5-1
J: TRBJ2-1
size: NA
D: TRBD1
DNA: TGCGCCAGCAGCGACACGACAGGGAGTGACAATGAGCAGTTCTTC
CDR3: CASSDTTGSDNEQFF

V: TRBV6-5
J: TRBJ2-3
size: NA
D: TRBD2
DNA: TGTGCCAGCAGCCGCGGGAGGGCCAGCACAGATACGCAGTATTTT
CDR3: CASSRGRASTDTQYF

V: TRBV9
J: TRBJ2-1
size: NA
D: TRBD2
DNA: TGTGCCAGCAGCGGTAGCGGGGCTTACAATGAGCAGTTCTTC
CDR3: CASSGSGAYNEQFF

V: TRBV20-1
J: TRBJ2-5
size: NA
D: NA
DNA: TGCAGTGCTAGTGCGGGACAGCAAGAGACCCAGTACTTC
CDR3: CSASAGQQETQYF

V: TRBV29-1
J: TRBJ1-1
size: NA
D: NA
DNA: TGCAGCGTTGAGTTTAGGGCGGGTGAAGCTTTCTTT
CDR3: CSVEFRAGEAFF

V: TRBV6-6
J: TRBJ1-1
size: NA
D: NA
DNA: TGTGCCAGCAGTTACTCGTCGGGGGAAGCTTTCTTT
CDR3: CASSYSSGEAFF

V: TRBV27
J: TRBJ2-7
size: once
D: TRBD1
DNA: TGTGCCAGCAGGGGGACAGGGGGCCGGACCACCTCCTACGAGCAGTACTTC
CDR3: CASRGTGGRTTSYEQYF

V: TRBV9
J: TRBJ2-7
size: NA
D: NA
DNA: TGTGCCAGCAGCGTAGGAGGTGGGAGAAGCTCCTACGAGCAGTACTTC
CDR3: CASSVGGGRSSYEQYF

V: TRBV29-1
J: TRBJ1-5
size: once
D: TRBD1
DNA: TGCAGCGTTGTCCTCACCGGGACAGGGATAATTCAGCCCCAGCATTTT
CDR3: CSVVLTGTGIIQPQHF

V: TRBV10-2
J: TRBJ2-7
size: NA
D: TRBD2
DNA: TGCGCCAGCAGTGTGGGGCTAGCGGGACCCTACGAGCAGTACTTC
CDR3: CASSVGLAGPYEQYF

V: TRBV7-6
J: TRBJ2-1
size: NA
D: NA
DNA: TGTGCCAGCAGCTACCGGGACTTCAACTACAATGAGCAGTTCTTC
CDR3: CASSYRDFNYNEQFF

V: TRBV12-3/TRBV12-4
J: TRBJ1-4
size: NA
D: TRBD1
DNA: TGTGCCAGCAGTTATGGACAGGGGAACAAACTGTTTTTT
CDR3: CASSYGQGNKLFF

V: TRBV5-1
J: TRBJ2-1
size: NA
D: TRBD2
DNA: TGCGCCAGCAGGAGGGGCTCCGGGACTAGCGGGAGGGAAGAGCAGTTCTTC
CDR3: CASRRGSGTSGREEQFF

V: TRBV6-2/TRBV6-3
J: TRBJ2-1
size: NA
D: TRBD2
DNA: TGTGCCAGCAGTTACGAGATCCTAGCGGACCAATCCTACAATGAGCAGTTCTTC
CDR3: CASSYEILADQSYNEQFF

V: TRBV21-1
J: TRBJ2-1
size: NA
D: NA
DNA: TGTGCCGGGGGAAGGGCTAGGGGGCGCAATGAGCAGTTCTTC
CDR3: CAGGRARGRNEQFF

V: TRBV5-6
J: TRBJ1-2
size: NA
D: NA
DNA: TGTGCCAGCAGCTTGACAGCACAACCCCATAACTATGGCTACACCTTC
CDR3: CASSLTAQPHNYGYTF

V: TRBV19
J: TRBJ2-4
size: NA
D: TRBD2
DNA: TGTGCCAGTAGTCCAGGGACTAGCGGGGCAAAATGGAACATTCAGTACTTC
CDR3: CASSPGTSGAKWNIQYF

V: TRBV30
J: TRBJ1-2
size: NA
D: TRBD1
DNA: TGTGCCGGACAGGGGGCAAGTTCGGCGGATGGCTACACCTTC
CDR3: CAGQGASSADGYTF

V: TRBV19
J: TRBJ1-2
size: NA
D: TRBD1
DNA: TGTGCCAGTAGAGCCTCGGGACAGGGGGCCTATGGCTACACCTTC
CDR3: CASRASGQGAYGYTF

V: TRBV2
J: TRBJ1-1
size: NA
D: NA
DNA: TGTGCCAGCGTCTACACTGAAGCTTTCTTT
CDR3: CASVYTEAFF

V: TRBV27
J: TRBJ1-4
size: once
D: NA
DNA: TGTGCCAGCAGGTCAAACAAGGGAAGGGGTGAAAAACTGCTTTTT
CDR3: CASRSNKGRGEKLLF

V: TRBV27
J: TRBJ1-3
size: NA
D: NA
DNA: TGTGCCAGCAGTTCCCAGGGCTTCGGAAACACCATATATTTT
CDR3: CASSSQGFGNTIYF

V: TRBV10-2
J: TRBJ1-5
size: once
D: TRBD1
DNA: TGCGCCAGCAGAGAGCAGGGGGCGGGTCAGCCCCAGCATTTT
CDR3: CASREQGAGQPQHF

V: TRBV5-6
J: TRBJ1-3
size: NA
D: NA
DNA: TGTGCCAGCAGCTCAGGAAACACCATATATTTT
CDR3: CASSSGNTIYF

V: TRBV7-9
J: TRBJ2-1
size: few
D: NA
DNA: TGTGCCAGCAGCCTAACTCGGAGGGCCCCCTACAATGAGCAGTTCTTC
CDR3: CASSLTRRAPYNEQFF

V: TRBV7-9
J: TRBJ1-1
size: NA
D: NA
DNA: TGTGCCAGCAGAAACAGGGTCCACACTGAAGCTTTCTTT
CDR3: CASRNRVHTEAFF

V: TRBV27
J: TRBJ2-7
size: NA
D: TRBD1
DNA: TGTGCCAGCGGACAGGGTCTTCCCTACGAGCAGTACTTC
CDR3: CASGQGLPYEQYF

V: TRBV6-2/TRBV6-3
J: TRBJ2-1
size: NA
D: TRBD1
DNA: TGTGCCAGCAGTTACTCGAGCGCGTGGGGACAGCAAGCCTACAATGAGCAGTTCTTC
CDR3: CASSYSSAWGQQAYNEQFF

V: TRBV7-2
J: TRBJ2-3
size: NA
D: NA
DNA: TGTGCCAGCAGCTTTAACCGGGGTAGCACAGATACGCAGTATTTT
CDR3: CASSFNRGSTDTQYF

V: TRBV27
J: TRBJ2-7
size: many
D: TRBD2
DNA: TGTGCCAGCAGTCCGCTAGCGGGACGGTACGAGCAGTACTTC
CDR3: CASSPLAGRYEQYF

V: TRBV7-2
J: TRBJ2-7
size: NA
D: TRBD1
DNA: TGTGCCAGCAGCCTCCGGGACAGAGCCTACGAGCAGTACTTC
CDR3: CASSLRDRAYEQYF